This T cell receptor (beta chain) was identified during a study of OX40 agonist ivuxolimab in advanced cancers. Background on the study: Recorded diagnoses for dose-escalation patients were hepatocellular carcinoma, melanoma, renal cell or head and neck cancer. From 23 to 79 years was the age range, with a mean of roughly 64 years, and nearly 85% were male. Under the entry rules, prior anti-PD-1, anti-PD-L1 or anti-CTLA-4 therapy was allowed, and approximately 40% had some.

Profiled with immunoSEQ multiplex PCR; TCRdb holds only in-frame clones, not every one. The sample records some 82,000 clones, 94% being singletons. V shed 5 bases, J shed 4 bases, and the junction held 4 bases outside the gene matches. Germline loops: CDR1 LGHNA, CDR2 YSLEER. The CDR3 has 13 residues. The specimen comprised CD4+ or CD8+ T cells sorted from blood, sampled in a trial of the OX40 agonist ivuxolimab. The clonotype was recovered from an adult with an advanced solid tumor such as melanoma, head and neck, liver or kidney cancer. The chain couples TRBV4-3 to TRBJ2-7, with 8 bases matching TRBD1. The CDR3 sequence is CASSIHRGYEQYF. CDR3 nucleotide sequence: TGCGCCAGCAGCATTCACAGGGGGTACGAGCAGTACTTC.